The 31 T cell receptor beta chains below were found in one sample sequenced in a study of T cells in Graves' hyperthyroidism and ophthalmopathy (dated by TCRdb to 2018 to 2020). The protocol used for the library was multiplex PCR. Sequencing relied on an Illumina HiSeq 2000. Amplification of TCR beta CDR3 regions was carried out from RNA transcripts. A first-round RT-PCR of the TCR CDR3 used the HTBI primer set with the Qiagen OneStep RT-PCR kit. TCRdb took the public reads, trimmed them with fastp at Q25, ran MiXCR for clone calling and kept in-frame beta chains. Merged by CDR3 protein, the rows form single entries marked with the most common genes and DNA. The sample table holds over 700,000 distinct CDR3 sequences, of which around 19% were seen once. Over 15% of the sample is in the top ten clones. Sequenced material: blood. The receptors here all came from a woman aged 45 to 65 with Graves' hyperthyroidism that later progressed to Graves' ophthalmopathy.

This clonotype was observed at least ten times. V gene TRBV19 combines with J gene TRBJ2-1; D is possibly TRBD1 or TRBD2 (5 bases each). V lost 4 bases, J lost 2 bases, and 12 bases lay in between. CDR3 size: 15 residues. Per germline, CDR1 LNHDA and CDR2 SQIVND (reference sequence). CDR3: CASSKGPGPYNEQFF. The DNA of the CDR3 is TGTGCCAGTAGTAAGGGACCCGGCCCCTACAATGAGCAGTTCTTC.

This sequence joins TRBV24-1 and TRBJ2-3, with unresolved D. Between the trimmed V and J ends, which lost 3 bases and 0 bases, there was a span of 12 bases. The germline CDR1 and CDR2 sequences are KGHDR and SFDVKD. The CDR3 consists of 16 residues. The CDR3 DNA sequence: TGTGCCACCAGTGATGCCAGGACGACTAGCACAGATACGCAGTATTTT. This gives the protein CATSDARTTSTDTQYF.

At least ten counts were recorded for this clonotype. The CDR3 DNA follows: TGTGCCAGCAGTCCTATCAGAGGGGGCGGGGGTGGCTACACCTTC. Residues: CASSPIRGGGGGYTF. The rearrangement joins TRBV12-3 or TRBV12-4 to TRBJ1-2; TRBD1 agrees at 7 bases. This CDR3 is 15 amino acids long. V dropped 5 bases and J dropped 7; count of bases not matched to a gene: 13.

V is TRBV10-3 and J is TRBJ1-2, with 7 bases aligning to TRBD1. CDR1 is ENHRY and CDR2 is SYGVKD in the germline V gene. Germline trimming cut 9 bases from V and 5 bases from J; bases unmatched to any gene: 6. The CDR3 consists of 12 residues. The CDR3 DNA is TGTGCCATACGAGCAGGGGGGTATGGCTACACCTTC. Translation: CAIRAGGYGYTF.

The rearrangement links TRBV10-3 to TRBJ2-5; the match to TRBD1 covers 12 bases. The V gene end was trimmed by 3 bases and the J gene end by 0 bases; junction bases not matched to a gene: 23. Germline lookup yields CDR1 ENHRY and CDR2 SYGVKD. The CDR3 sequence is 23 residues long. CDR3 DNA: TGTGCCATCAGTGACGACAGGGGCACCGGGGGACAGGGGGCGAATCCGTACCAAGAGACCCAGTACTTC. Amino acid sequence: CAISDDRGTGGQGANPYQETQYF.

V and J are TRBV27 and TRBJ2-1; TRBD2 is a possible D gene (5 bases). The CDR3 length is 13 residues. From germline, CDR1 is MNHEY and CDR2 SMNVEV (reference sequence). V was trimmed by 0 bases and J by 8 bases, leaving 8 bases between them. For the CDR3, the DNA is TGTGCCAGCAGTTTATCCGGCGGGTATGAGCAGTTCTTC. It specifies CASSLSGGYEQFF.

The chain uses TRBV7-6 and TRBJ1-4; the match to TRBD1 covers 7 bases. Germline V CDR1 and CDR2: SGHVS, FNYEAQ. This CDR3 region has 14 residues. J gave up 4 bases and V 6 bases, and 5 bases lay outside the gene matches. The CDR3 nucleotides read TGTGCCAGCAGGCCGGGACAGAGTAATGAAAAACTGTTTTTT. Amino acids: CASRPGQSNEKLFF. The complete variable domain, with remaining parts taken from reference TRBV7-6 and TRBJ1-4, reads GAGVSQSPRYKVTKRGQDVALRCDPISGHVSLYWYRQALGQGPEFLTYFNYEAQQDKSGLPNDRFSAERPEGSISTLTIQRTEQRDSAMYRCASRPGQSNEKLFFGSGTQLSVL.

This clonotype was seen more than once but under ten times. The V call is TRBV4-1, the J call TRBJ1-2; TRBD1 matches at 10 bases. The CDR3 has 16 amino acids. Trimming took 2 bases from V and 3 from J; bases not matched to a gene: 6. Germline V gives CDR1 MGHRA, CDR2 YSYEKL. This CDR3 reads CASSQKGQGDHYGYTF. The CDR3 DNA is TGCGCCAGCAGCCAAAAAGGACAGGGGGATCACTATGGCTACACCTTC.

This chain connects TRBV14 to TRBJ2-5; D might be TRBD1 (5 bases). The CDR3 has 14 residues. Trimming took off 4 bases at V and 3 bases at J, with 12 bases between the two ends. From germline, CDR1 is SGHDN and CDR2 FVKESK. Here the CDR3 DNA reads TGTGCCAGCAGCCTAGGGGCACTAAAAGAGACCCAGTACTTC. Protein sequence: CASSLGALKETQYF. The entire variable domain, with the rest obtained from reference TRBV14 and TRBJ2-5, is as follows: EAGVTQFPSHSVIEKGQTVTLRCDPISGHDNLYWYRRVMGKEIKFLLHFVKESKQDESGMPNNRFLAERTGGTYSTLKVQPAELEDSGVYFCASSLGALKETQYFGPGTRLLVL.

This chain joins TRBV6-1 and TRBJ1-2, with 7 positions matching TRBD1. This CDR3 comprises 15 residues. The trim removed 0 bases at V and 4 bases at J, leaving 5 bases unmatched. The V gene's germline CDR1 is MNHNS and CDR2 SASEGT. The CDR3 region is CASSEASTGVYGYTF. CDR3 bases: TGTGCCAGCAGTGAAGCGTCAACAGGGGTCTATGGCTACACCTTC.

CDR3 sequence: CATSDLDSPYGYTF. The CDR3 DNA sequence: TGTGCCACCAGTGATTTAGACAGCCCTTATGGCTACACCTTC. The chain is built from TRBV24-1 and TRBJ1-2; D is perhaps TRBD1 (5 bases). The germline CDR1 and CDR2 sequences are KGHDR and SFDVKD. The V and J ends lost 1 base and 5 bases respectively, with 10 bases between them. The CDR3 totals 14 residues.

The chain employs TRBV3-1 and TRBJ1-2, with 10 positions matching TRBD1. The CDR3 has 15 amino acids. Unmatched junction bases numbered 10, after V lost 4 bases and J lost 8 bases. Germline V gives CDR1 LGHDT, CDR2 YNNKEL (reference sequence). This CDR3 reads CASSPGTGERGGYTF. The CDR3, as DNA: TGTGCCAGCAGCCCGGGGACAGGGGAAAGGGGGGGCTACACCTTC. The variable domain in full, with the rest retrieved from reference TRBV3-1 and TRBJ1-2, is DTAVSQTPKYLVTQMGNDKSIKCEQNLGHDTMYWYKQDSKKFLKIMFSYNNKELIINETVPNRFSPKSPDKAHLNLHINSLELGDSAVYFCASSPGTGERGGYTFGSGTRLTVV.

V and J are TRBV4-1 and TRBJ2-5, with D perhaps TRBD1 (6 bases). CDR3 length equals 13 residues. Trimming cost V 8 bases and J 3 bases, with 13 bases left between them. CDR1 and CDR2 (germline): MGHRA, YSYEKL. CDR3 amino acids: CASLGPGEETQYF. CDR3 coding DNA: TGCGCCAGCCTGGGACCAGGGGAAGAGACCCAGTACTTC.

This clonotype was counted a few times. V gene TRBV27 combines with J gene TRBJ1-4, with 7 positions matching TRBD1. Trimming took 5 bases from V and 10 from J; bases not matched to a gene: 10. CDR3 length equals 14 residues. Germline V gene sequence: CDR1 MNHEY, CDR2 SMNVEV (reference sequence). The CDR3 nucleotides read TGTGCCAGCAGTCCGGACAGGATCCTTGGAAAACTGTTTTTT. Its protein product is CASSPDRILGKLFF.

This clonotype was seen a few times. The V and J genes are TRBV15 and TRBJ1-1; D is unclear. Germline CDR1 is LNHNV and CDR2 is YYDKDF (reference sequence). V lost 0 bases and J lost 4, with 21 bases in between. The CDR3 has 18 residues. CDR3 sequence reads: CATSRDFNEPIITTEAFF. CDR3 DNA: TGTGCCACCAGCAGAGATTTTAACGAACCCATCATTACCACTGAAGCTTTCTTT.

The J gene is TRBJ1-2, the V gene TRBV10-3; weak D call: TRBD1 (6 bases). The CDR3 loop spans 15 amino acids. CDR1 ENHRY and CDR2 SYGVKD come from the germline V gene. Trimming pared 0 bases from V and 4 bases from J, leaving 12 bases between. For the CDR3, the DNA is TGTGCCATCAGTGAGTCCAGAGGGGGGGCCTATGGCTACACCTTC. It translates to CAISESRGGAYGYTF.

Only a few counts were recorded for this clonotype. CDR3 sequence: CASSLGGILSAGELFF. CDR3 in DNA: TGCGCCAGCAGCTTGGGGGGCATACTATCGGCCGGGGAGCTGTTTTTT. The rearrangement links TRBV5-1 to TRBJ2-2, with D possibly matching TRBD1 (5 bases). CDR1 is SGHRS and CDR2 is YFSETQ in the germline V gene. Between the trimmed V and J ends, which lost 0 bases and 6 bases, there was a span of 15 bases. The CDR3 consists of 16 residues.

This clonotype came up many times. The rearrangement uses TRBV20-1 and TRBJ1-1; 8 nucleotides match TRBD1. From germline, CDR1 is DFQATT and CDR2 SNEGSKA (reference sequence). This CDR3 is 14 amino acids long. The V gene end was trimmed by 1 base and the J gene end by 7 bases; junction bases not matched to a gene: 8. CDR3 nucleotide sequence: TGCAGTGCTAGAGGAATCAGGGGGCCGGGTGAAGCTTTCTTT. Amino acid sequence: CSARGIRGPGEAFF.

This clonotype was recorded at least ten times. The V gene is TRBV20-1, the J gene TRBJ2-3; D is undetermined. Trimming removed 5 bases at V and 0 bases at J, with 15 bases between. This CDR3 has 15 amino acids. The germline V gene has CDR1 DFQATT and CDR2 SNEGSKA (reference sequence). This CDR3 is CSALISGVSTDTQYF. The CDR3 DNA follows: TGCAGTGCTTTAATTTCTGGGGTCAGCACAGATACGCAGTATTTT.

At least ten counts were recorded for this clonotype. Here the CDR3 reads CASGVLTGSEQFF. The CDR3 DNA reads TGCGCCAGCGGGGTTCTAACGGGGTCTGAGCAGTTCTTC. The chain joins TRBV5-1 to TRBJ2-1, with D possibly matching TRBD2 (5 bases). CDR3 length: 13 amino acids. Looked up from germline, CDR1 is SGHRS and CDR2 is YFSETQ. Between the trimmed V and J ends, which lost 7 bases and 9 bases, there was a span of 17 bases. Combining the CDR3 with reference TRBV5-1 and TRBJ2-1 gives the whole variable domain KAGVTQTPRYLIKTRGQQVTLSCSPISGHRSVSWYQQTPGQGLQFLFEYFSETQRNKGNFPGRFSGRQFSNSRSEMNVSTLELGDSALYLCASGVLTGSEQFFGPGTRLTVL.

This clonotype was observed a few times. J is TRBJ1-1 and V is TRBV6-4, with D unresolved. This CDR3 contains 14 residues. Deletions cut 2 bases from V and 2 bases from J, with 9 bases between. Germline loops: CDR1 MRHNA, CDR2 SNTAGT. The CDR3 protein is CASSDVPRNTEAFF. The CDR3 bases are TGTGCCAGCAGTGACGTTCCACGAAACACTGAAGCTTTCTTT.

V and J are TRBV12-3 or TRBV12-4 and TRBJ2-1; D unclear. Trimming cost V 3 bases and J 2 bases, with 8 bases left between them. The length of the CDR3 is 14 residues. Here the CDR3 reads CASSFKVTYNEQFF. CDR3 in DNA: TGTGCCAGCAGTTTCAAGGTTACCTACAATGAGCAGTTCTTC.

This clonotype was recorded a few times. The chain links TRBV18 to TRBJ2-7; tentatively, D is TRBD1 (6 bases). Trimming shortened V by 3 bases and J by 4 bases, and 19 bases separated the two germline ends. Germline loops: CDR1 KGHSH, CDR2 LQKENI. CDR3 size: 16 residues. The CDR3 sequence: CASSPYEQGGSYEQYF. The CDR3 nucleotides are TGTGCCAGCTCACCCTACGAACAGGGTGGATCGTACGAGCAGTACTTC. Full variable domain (remainder filled in from reference TRBV18 and TRBJ2-7): NAGVMQNPRHLVRRRGQEARLRCSPMKGHSHVYWYRQLPEEGLKFMVYLQKENIIDESGMPKERFSAEFPKEGPSILRIQQVVRGDSAAYFCASSPYEQGGSYEQYFGPGTRLTVT.

V usage is TRBV7-2 and J usage is TRBJ1-6; maybe TRBD1 (5 bases). This CDR3 has 14 residues. Germline CDR1 is SGHTA and CDR2 is FQGNSA. Trimming cost V 6 bases and J 10 bases, with 16 bases left between them. The chain's CDR3 is CASSPGIEGSPLHF. CDR3 DNA sequence: TGTGCCAGCAGTCCCGGGATAGAGGGGTCACCCCTCCACTTT.

In this sample, this clonotype turned up a few times. V gene TRBV6-1 combines with J gene TRBJ1-3; D is unclear. The length of the CDR3 is 15 residues. Germline V gene lookup returns CDR1 MNHNS and CDR2 SASEGT. Trimming left V 5 bases short and J 0 bases short, with 11 bases between. Here the CDR3 DNA reads TGTGCCAGCAGTTCGGACGGTTTCTCTGGAAACACCATATATTTT. It specifies CASSSDGFSGNTIYF.

The chain recombines TRBV20-1 with TRBJ2-7; no clear D gene. This CDR3 contains 10 residues. Trimming pared 8 bases from V and 2 bases from J, leaving 7 bases between. CDR1 DFQATT and CDR2 SNEGSKA come from the germline V gene (reference sequence). CDR3 protein: CSPVAYEQYF. In nucleotides, the CDR3 is TGCAGTCCCGTTGCCTACGAGCAGTACTTC.

This clonotype was seen more than once but under ten times. The chain links TRBV5-1 to TRBJ2-5, with D possibly matching TRBD2 (6 bases). CDR1 is SGHRS, CDR2 YFSETQ, per germline. The CDR3 sequence is 14 residues long. Trimming left V 5 bases short and J 1 base short, with 12 bases between. In DNA, the CDR3 is TGCGCCAGCAGACCCCTAGCGTCCCAAGAGACCCAGTACTTC. Encoded protein: CASRPLASQETQYF.

Many counts were recorded for this clonotype. This chain joins TRBV5-1 and TRBJ1-1; D gene unclear. Germline CDR1 reads SGHRS; CDR2 reads YFSETQ. This CDR3 spans 16 amino acids. The V and J ends lost 5 bases and 1 base respectively, with 18 bases between them. The CDR3 here is CASSPVIGSGNTEAFF. CDR3 DNA sequence: TGCGCCAGCAGTCCAGTTATAGGGTCGGGGAACACTGAAGCTTTCTTT.

The chain links TRBV7-9 to TRBJ1-3; D gene uncertain. The germline V gene encodes CDR1 SEHNR and CDR2 FQNEAQ (reference sequence). V dropped 5 bases and J dropped 4 bases, with 15 bases sitting between them. The CDR3 is 15 amino acids. The CDR3 spells CASSPGSDPGNTIYF. CDR3 coding DNA: TGTGCCAGCAGCCCCGGGAGTGATCCAGGAAACACCATATATTTT.

This clonotype was detected only a few times. The chain employs TRBV7-9 and TRBJ2-5; weak D call: TRBD2 (7 bases). Trimming removed 4 bases at V and 5 bases at J, with 14 bases between. This CDR3 has 14 residues. CDR1 is SEHNR and CDR2 is FQNEAQ in the germline V gene (reference sequence). As DNA, the CDR3 is TGTGCCAGCAGCTATGGCGGGGGCAGGGAGACCCAGTACTTC. It specifies CASSYGGGRETQYF.

This clonotype was seen a handful of times. This rearrangement joins TRBV6-6 to TRBJ2-4; the match to TRBD2 covers 16 bases. Germline V gene sequence: CDR1 MNHNY, CDR2 SVGAGI (reference sequence). The V and J ends lost 1 base and 0 bases, in that order; junction bases with no gene match: 3. This CDR3 has 19 residues. CDR3 region: CASSYWGLAGGVAKNIQYF. In nucleotides, the CDR3 is TGTGCCAGCAGTTACTGGGGACTAGCGGGGGGGGTAGCCAAAAACATTCAGTACTTC.